This T cell receptor (beta chain) was sequenced during a study of blood T cell repertoires in COVID-19. Whole-study context: Italy, Spain and the United States were the sources of the convalescent and acute COVID-19 samples. T cells, B-cell-depleted T cells, or PBMCs supplied cDNA or gDNA.

Recruited during active infection, patients (from Seattle) were subsequently followed longitudinally. The germline CDR1 and CDR2 sequences are SGHRS and YFSETQ. CDR3 size: 15 residues. The V and J ends lost 0 bases and 4 bases respectively, with 12 bases between them. Original analysis: Estimation of nucleated cell counts was performed using reference gene primer amplification. The repertoire was sequenced with immunoSEQ multiplex PCR; TCRdb's copy has only in-frame clones and lacks some. The V and J calls and the clone size are those of that table, but D and trimming were determined from the DNA. The sample records about 250,000 clones, about nine tenths being singletons.

The chain links TRBV5-1 to TRBJ2-3; weak D call: TRBD2 (5 bases). The clonotype originates from a woman between 25 and 40 years old with COVID-19, enrolled during active disease. Sequencing was done on a sample of peripheral blood. The CDR3 coding sequence is TGCGCCAGCAGCTTGGAAGAGGGCGCCGCAGATACGCAGTATTTT. This sequence encodes CASSLEEGAADTQYF.